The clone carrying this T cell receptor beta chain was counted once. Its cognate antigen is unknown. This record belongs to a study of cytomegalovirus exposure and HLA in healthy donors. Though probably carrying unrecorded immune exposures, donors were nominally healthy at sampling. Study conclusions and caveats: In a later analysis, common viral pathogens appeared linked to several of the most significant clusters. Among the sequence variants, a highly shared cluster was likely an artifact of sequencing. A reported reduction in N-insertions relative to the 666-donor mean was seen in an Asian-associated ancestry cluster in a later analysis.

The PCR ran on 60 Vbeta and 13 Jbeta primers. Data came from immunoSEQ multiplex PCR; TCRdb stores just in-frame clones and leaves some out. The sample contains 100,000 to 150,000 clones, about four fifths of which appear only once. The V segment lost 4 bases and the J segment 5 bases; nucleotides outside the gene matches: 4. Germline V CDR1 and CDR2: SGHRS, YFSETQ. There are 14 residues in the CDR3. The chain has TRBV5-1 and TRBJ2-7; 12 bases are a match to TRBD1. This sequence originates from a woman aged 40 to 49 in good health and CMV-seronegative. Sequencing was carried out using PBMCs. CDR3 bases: TGCGCCAGCAGCCAAGGGACAGGGGGCAACGAGCAGTACTTC. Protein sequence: CASSQGTGGNEQYF.